These T cell receptor beta chains were read from a single sample in a study of T cell responses to AZD1222 COVID-19 vaccine. Here immunoSEQ multiplex PCR was the method, and the copy in TCRdb shows in-frame clones only, minus some. This table holds about 150,000 clones, approximately 90% found once. The sequenced sample was peripheral blood, obtained on day 0 of AZD1222 vaccination. These receptors originate from an adult in good health. CDR3s include the opening cysteine and the closing phenylalanine or tryptophan. D genes are given only for firm matches. Clone size is stated in some rows and not others, as once, few, many or a class when expanded.

V	J	size	D	DNA	CDR3
TRBV7-2	TRBJ1-2	.	.	TGTGCCAGCAGCCTATTACAGGTTCGCACCTTC	CASSLLQVRTF
TRBV9	TRBJ1-1	few	TRBD1	TGTGCCAGCAGCGCCAGGGGGCTGAACACTGAAGCTTTCTTT	CASSARGLNTEAFF
TRBV27	TRBJ2-1	.	.	TGTGCCAGCAGTCCAAGCAGGGGTGAGCAGTTCTTC	CASSPSRGEQFF
TRBV14	TRBJ2-5	once	TRBD1	TGTGCCAGCAGCCAAGCCAGTCCAGGGGGCGCGGAGACCCAGTACTTC	CASSQASPGGAETQYF
TRBV5-4	TRBJ2-7	few	.	TGTGCCAGCAGCTCGCAGGGGCTAACCTACGAGCAGTACTTC	CASSSQGLTYEQYF
TRBV19	TRBJ2-7	.	.	TGTGCCAGTAGTATAGAACTGCTAGCGCCCGGGGAGCAGTACTTC	CASSIELLAPGEQYF
TRBV6-2/TRBV6-3	TRBJ1-2	.	.	TGTGCCAGCAGTTATCTACACCTGGAGGGCTACACCTTC	CASSYLHLEGYTF
TRBV19	TRBJ1-5	once	TRBD1	TGTGCCAGTACCGGGACAGGGGGTTTCGGCAATCAGCCCCAGCATTTT	CASTGTGGFGNQPQHF
TRBV15	TRBJ1-1	.	.	TGTGCCACCAGCGGCCCTTGGGGGAGGACTTCCACTGAAGCTTTCTTT	CATSGPWGRTSTEAFF
TRBV7-2	TRBJ1-5	.	TRBD1	TGTGCCAGCAGCTTAAAAAAGGCCGGGACAGGACTCAATCAGCCCCAGCATTTT	CASSLKKAGTGLNQPQHF
TRBV7-2	TRBJ1-2	.	.	TGTGCCAGCAGCCGCAAGGGGTTGGCAGGTGGCTACACCTTC	CASSRKGLAGGYTF
TRBV7-3	TRBJ1-1	.	TRBD1	TGTGCCAGCAGCCAACAGGGGTCAGGTGAAGCTTTCTTT	CASSQQGSGEAFF
TRBV27	TRBJ2-2	.	.	TGTGCCAGCAGTTTACGAGGGACCCCAAACACCGGGGAGCTGTTTTTT	CASSLRGTPNTGELFF
TRBV4-1	TRBJ2-1	.	TRBD2	TGCGCCAGCAGCCCCCAGGGACTAGCGGATGTCTCCTACAATGAGCAGTTCTTC	CASSPQGLADVSYNEQFF
TRBV2	TRBJ1-1	.	TRBD1	TGTGCCAGCAGCGGACAGGGAAACACTGAAGCTTTCTTT	CASSGQGNTEAFF
TRBV28	TRBJ1-1	.	.	TGTGCCAGCAGCGACCCACGGGGAAGGATTTCAACTTCTGAAGCTTTCTTT	CASSDPRGRISTSEAFF
TRBV4-3	TRBJ2-3	.	.	TGCGCCAGCAGCCAAGATCGGGGTAGCGCGAGCACAGATACGCAGTATTTT	CASSQDRGSASTDTQYF
TRBV6-2/TRBV6-3	TRBJ2-1	.	TRBD1	TGTGCCAGCAGTTATACAGGGGCGAATGAGCAGTTCTTC	CASSYTGANEQFF
TRBV6-2/TRBV6-3	TRBJ1-5	.	TRBD1	TGTGCCAGCAGTTACCCAGGGGGCCCACCCGATCAGCCCCAGCATTTT	CASSYPGGPPDQPQHF
TRBV28	TRBJ1-1	.	TRBD1	TGTGCCAGCAGTTTAAAGAGGGGGCTGAACACTGAAGCTTTCTTT	CASSLKRGLNTEAFF
TRBV11-1	TRBJ2-7	once	TRBD2	TGTGCCAGCAGCTCGACTAGCAGCTCCTACGAGCAGTACTTC	CASSSTSSSYEQYF
TRBV9	TRBJ2-1	.	.	TGTGCCAGCAGCGTAGTGCGGTCTCTGGGAGGTTGCAATGAGCAGTTCTTC	CASSVVRSLGGCNEQFF
TRBV27	TRBJ1-4	.	.	TGTGCCAGCAGTAGCGGGGGTAATGAAAAACTGTTTTTT	CASSSGGNEKLFF
TRBV2	TRBJ2-7	.	.	TGTGCCAGCAGGGTACGCTACGAGCAGTACTTC	CASRVRYEQYF
TRBV16	TRBJ1-5	.	TRBD1	TGTGCCAGCAGCCAATCATTGCAGGGGGCAAGCAATCAGCCCCAGCATTTT	CASSQSLQGASNQPQHF
TRBV13	TRBJ2-7	.	.	TGTGCCAGCAGGATGGTGGGATCAAGCTCCTACGAGCAGTACTTC	CASRMVGSSSYEQYF